The clone carrying this TCR beta chain came up a few times. Germline loops: CDR1 SQVTM, CDR2 ANQGSEA. This CDR3 has 15 residues. V was pared by 7 bases and J by 7 bases, with 11 bases of the junction left unmatched. These data come from a study of beta chain features in type 1 diabetes. Background on the study: Comparable age, gender and cell yields were observed in patients relative to healthy donors. All of the samples together had 95 million to 140 million sorted cells examined.

Expressed TCRB transcripts were sequenced, since all the RNA that had been isolated was reverse transcribed. The protocol was immunoSEQ multiplex PCR, while the TCRdb copy is restricted to in-frame clones and leaves out a portion. The sample has a few hundred thousand clones, roughly 16% seen once. Sequencing used naive CD4+ T cells from blood. The receptor was isolated from a woman younger than 35 in good health. This rearrangement joins TRBV29-1 to TRBJ2-1; 12 bases map to TRBD2. CDR3 in DNA: TGCAGCGGGGGAGATACCGGGACTAGCGGGAATGAGCAGTTCTTC. Amino acids: CSGGDTGTSGNEQFF.